These 17 T cell receptor beta chains were sequenced from one sample in a study of T-cell reconstitution after alpha-beta-depleted transplantation in children. Library preparation (for TCRbeta) was performed with unique molecular identifiers. TCRdb analysed the PCR reads with MiXCR anew, one entry per CDR3 protein. The sample includes around 100,000 distinct CDR3 sequences, 7.5% to 9.5% seen only once; the top ten take less than 20%. Sequenced here: PBMCs, sampled before TCRalphabeta/CD19-depleted stem cell transplant. The receptor set was obtained from a boy aged 2 to 9 with acute lymphoblastic leukemia, due to receive a stem cell transplant.

There are many counts of this clonotype. V is TRBV12-3 or TRBV12-4 and J is TRBJ1-6; D unresolved. CDR3 length: 16 amino acids. V was clipped by 4 bases and J by 0 bases, with 10 bases between them. The CDR3 spells CASSSRHLSYNSPLHF. The CDR3 bases are TGTGCCAGCAGTTCTAGACACCTCTCCTATAATTCACCCCTCCACTTT.

This clonotype was seen only a few times. This chain links TRBV6-1 with TRBJ1-1; no clear D. Germline V gene data show CDR1 as MNHNS and CDR2 as SASEGT. Trimming pared 6 bases from V and 1 base from J, leaving 18 bases between. This CDR3 is built from 16 residues. The CDR3 spells CASSRWARDGNTEAFF. The CDR3 nucleotides are TGTGCCAGCAGCCGATGGGCCCGGGATGGGAACACTGAAGCTTTCTTT.

Only a few counts were recorded for this clonotype. CDR3 residues: CASHETDFKETQYF. The CDR3, as DNA: TGTGCCAGCCATGAGACAGATTTCAAAGAGACCCAGTACTTC. V usage is TRBV2 and J usage is TRBJ2-5, with D possibly matching TRBD1 (5 bases). Germline V gene sequence: CDR1 SNHLY, CDR2 FYNNEI. Trimming stripped 8 bases from V and 3 bases from J, with 16 bases between. The CDR3 totals 14 residues.

A few counts support this clonotype. The chain employs TRBV21-1 and TRBJ2-7; TRBD1 reflects the table's D call only, with no check against the DNA. TRBV21-1 is deemed a pseudogene. CDR3 length equals 15 residues. The CDR3 region is CASSVHPGQGDEQYF. Here the CDR3 DNA reads TGTGCCAGCAGCGTCCACCCTGGGCAGGGCGACGAGCAGTACTTC.

This clonotype was recorded at least ten times. The chain links TRBV28 to TRBJ2-7, with D perhaps TRBD1 or TRBD2 (5 bases each). Germline V gene data show CDR1 as MDHEN and CDR2 as SYDVKM. This CDR3 is built from 16 residues. V was shortened by 3 bases and J by 6 bases, with 21 bases between the two germline ends. The CDR3 coding sequence is TGTGCCAGCAGTTTGACCGGGGCCCTAGGGAATCTCGAGCAGTACTTC. Translated, it gives CASSLTGALGNLEQYF.

In its sample, this clonotype was seen many times. The chain joins TRBV20-1 to TRBJ2-3, with TRBD1 matching 8 bases. Germline CDR1 and CDR2: DFQATT and SNEGSKA (reference sequence). CDR3 length equals 16 residues. V shed 0 bases and J 1 base; nucleotides not matched to a gene: 6. The CDR3 nucleotides read TGCAGTGCTAGAGATCTCAGGGGACAGGGCACAGATACGCAGTATTTT. Protein product: CSARDLRGQGTDTQYF.

The CDR3 DNA follows: TGTGCCAGCTCATTATCCCCTGTCGGTGGGGCCAACGTCCTGACTTTC. Translated, it gives CASSLSPVGGANVLTF. The chain is built from TRBV12-3 or TRBV12-4 and TRBJ2-6; no firm D call. V was shortened by 8 bases and J by 3 bases, with 17 bases between the two germline ends. The CDR3 is 16 amino acids.

The genes are TRBV15 and TRBJ1-1; D is uncertain. Deletions cut 0 bases from V and 3 bases from J, with 8 bases between. Germline V CDR1 and CDR2: LNHNV, YYDKDF (reference sequence). There are 14 residues in the CDR3. As DNA, the CDR3 is TGTGCCACCAGCAGAGATAGAGGGTACACTGAAGCTTTCTTT. Amino acids: CATSRDRGYTEAFF. The full variable domain, in which reference TRBV15 and TRBJ1-1 provide the parts outside the CDR3, is DAMVIQNPRYQVTQFGKPVTLSCSQTLNHNVMYWYQQKSSQAPKLLFHYYDKDFNNEADTPDNFQSRRPNTSFCFLDIRSPGLGDTAMYLCATSRDRGYTEAFFGQGTRLTVV.

The rearrangement joins TRBV7-2 to TRBJ2-6, with no clear D. Germline CDR1 is SGHTA and CDR2 is FQGNSA. The V and J ends lost 3 bases and 2 bases respectively, with 8 bases between them. The CDR3 runs to 15 residues. Written as DNA, the CDR3 is TGTGCCAGCAGCTTTTTTGGGGCTGGGGCCAACGTCCTGACTTTC. It is translated as CASSFFGAGANVLTF. The full variable domain, rest sourced from reference TRBV7-2 and TRBJ2-6, is GAGVSQSPSNKVTEKGKDVELRCDPISGHTALYWYRQSLGQGLEFLIYFQGNSAPDKSGLPSDRFSAERTGGSVSTLTIQRTQQEDSAVYLCASSFFGAGANVLTFGAGSRLTVL.

This clonotype has more than one count but fewer than ten. V gene TRBV29-1 combines with J gene TRBJ1-1; perhaps TRBD1 as D (6 bases). CDR3 length: 15 residues. The V gene lost 4 bases and the J gene lost 1 base, with 16 bases spanning the gap. Germline V gene sequence: CDR1 SQVTM, CDR2 ANQGSEA. Here the CDR3 DNA reads TGCAGCGTTGTCGGGGACAACAGGGCGAACACTGAAGCTTTCTTT. Encoded protein: CSVVGDNRANTEAFF.

The chain joins TRBV6-2 or TRBV6-3 to TRBJ2-2; no definite D call. V was clipped by 0 bases and J by 6 bases, with 5 bases between them. From germline, CDR1 is MNHEY and CDR2 SVGEGT. The CDR3 is 13 amino acids. Here the CDR3 DNA reads TGTGCCAGCAGTTACTCGGTTCCCGGGGAGCTGTTTTTT. Its translation is CASSYSVPGELFF.

This clonotype was seen many times. The CDR3 DNA is TGCAGTGCTAGCGGTAGCAGGGGCGGAAGCAATCAGCCCCAGCATTTT. Translating gives CSASGSRGGSNQPQHF. The chain combines TRBV20-1 with TRBJ1-5; possibly TRBD1 for D (6 bases). From germline, CDR1 is DFQATT and CDR2 SNEGSKA (reference sequence). V was cut by 3 bases and J by 1 base, with 16 bases left in between. The length of the CDR3 is 16 residues.

There are a few counts of this clonotype. The V gene is TRBV7-6, the J gene TRBJ2-1; 7 nucleotides match TRBD2. Per germline, CDR1 SGHVS and CDR2 FNYEAQ. The V segment lost 5 bases and the J segment 0 bases; nucleotides outside the gene matches: 1. The CDR3 is made up of 14 amino acids. The CDR3 sequence is CASSASGSYNEQFF. In nucleotides, the CDR3 is TGTGCCAGCAGCGCTAGCGGCTCCTACAATGAGCAGTTCTTC.

This clonotype was counted ten times or more. The chain uses TRBV5-1 and TRBJ2-1; TRBD2 agrees at 8 bases. V shed 4 bases and J 2 bases; nucleotides not matched to a gene: 8. Per the germline V gene, CDR1 is SGHRS and CDR2 is YFSETQ. This CDR3 is 16 amino acids long. The DNA of the CDR3 is TGCGCCAGCAGCCTCCTTTCCGGGGGGGCCTACAATGAGCAGTTCTTC. Protein sequence: CASSLLSGGAYNEQFF.

This clonotype was picked up many times. This sequence joins TRBV5-1 and TRBJ2-2; TRBD2 agrees at 7 bases. Germline CDR1 SGHRS, CDR2 YFSETQ. V gave up 4 bases and J gave up 7 bases; unmatched junction bases: 10. There are 15 residues in the CDR3. The CDR3 sequence is CASSREALADGELFF. The CDR3 DNA follows: TGCGCCAGCAGCCGGGAGGCGCTAGCCGACGGGGAGCTGTTTTTT.

This clonotype was observed many times. J is TRBJ2-2 and V is TRBV5-1; D unclear. The germline CDR1 and CDR2 sequences are SGHRS and YFSETQ. The CDR3 runs 14 residues. The V and J ends lost 2 bases and 1 base respectively, with 6 bases between them. DNA for the CDR3: TGCGCCAGCAGCTTCGGCAAGAACACCGGGGAGCTGTTTTTT. Its protein product is CASSFGKNTGELFF.

This chain uses TRBV7-8 with TRBJ1-1; 10 bases agree with TRBD1. The CDR3 sequence is 15 residues long. Germline lookup yields CDR1 SGHVS and CDR2 FQNEAQ. Trimming took 5 bases from V and 0 from J; bases not matched to a gene: 3. CDR3 nucleotide sequence: TGTGCCAGCAGCACGGACAGGGGGATGAACACTGAAGCTTTCTTT. Its protein is CASSTDRGMNTEAFF.